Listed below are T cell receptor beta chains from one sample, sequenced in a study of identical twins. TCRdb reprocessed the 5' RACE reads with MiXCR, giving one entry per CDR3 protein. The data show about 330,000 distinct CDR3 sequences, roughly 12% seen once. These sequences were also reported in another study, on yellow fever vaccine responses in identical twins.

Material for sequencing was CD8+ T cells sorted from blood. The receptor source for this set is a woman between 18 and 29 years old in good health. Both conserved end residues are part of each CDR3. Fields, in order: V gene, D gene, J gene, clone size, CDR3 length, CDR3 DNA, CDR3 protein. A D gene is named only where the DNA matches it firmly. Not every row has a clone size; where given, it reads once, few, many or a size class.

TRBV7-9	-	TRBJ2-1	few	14	TGTGCCAGCAGCTTAGCATTTCGGATCGATGAGCAGTTCTTC	CASSLAFRIDEQFF
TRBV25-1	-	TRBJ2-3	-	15	TGTGCCAGCAGTGAATGGGTCGGACCCACAGATACGCAGTATTTT	CASSEWVGPTDTQYF
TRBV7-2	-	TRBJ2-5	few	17	TGTGCCAGCAACACCCCCCGGAATAGACTTTTCCGTGCGACCCAGTACTTC	CASNTPRNRLFRATQYF
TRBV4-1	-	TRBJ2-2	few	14	TGCGCCAGCAGCCAAGGGTATCCGGCCGGGGAGCTGTTTTTT	CASSQGYPAGELFF
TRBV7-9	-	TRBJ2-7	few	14	TGTGCCGTGGAGGTAGTCCTTAGCTCCTACGAGCAGTACTTC	CAVEVVLSSYEQYF
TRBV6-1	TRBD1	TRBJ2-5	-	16	TGTGCCAGCGGAAGCCACGCCGAGGGGGCCGGGGAGACCCAGTACTTC	CASGSHAEGAGETQYF
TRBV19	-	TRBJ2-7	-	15	TGTGCCAGTAGCCCGCCGGACATACCGCCCTACGAGCAGTACTTC	CASSPPDIPPYEQYF
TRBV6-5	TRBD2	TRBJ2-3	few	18	TGTGCCAGCAGTTACTCCATTCCCTTAGCGGGAGTTGAAGATACGCAGTATTTT	CASSYSIPLAGVEDTQYF
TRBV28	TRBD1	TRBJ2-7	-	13	TGTGCCAGCAGACAGGGGCCCCGCTACGAGCAGTACTTC	CASRQGPRYEQYF
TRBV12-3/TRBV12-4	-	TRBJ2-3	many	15	TGTGCCAGCAGTTTGGCGGGGCGTACCGGAGATACGCAGTATTTT	CASSLAGRTGDTQYF
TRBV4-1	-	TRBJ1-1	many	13	TGCGCCAGCAGCAAAGGACAGAACACTGAAGCTTTCTTT	CASSKGQNTEAFF
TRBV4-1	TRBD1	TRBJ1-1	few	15	TGCGCCAGCAGCCAGGAAAAAGGGACAGGGCCTGAAGCTTTCTTT	CASSQEKGTGPEAFF
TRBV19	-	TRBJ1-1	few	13	TGTGCCAGTAGTCACGGGACGGGCACTGAAGCTTTCTTT	CASSHGTGTEAFF
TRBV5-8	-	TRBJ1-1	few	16	TGTGCCAGCAGCCCAGGAAGGGGGTACCAGAACACTGAAGCTTTCTTT	CASSPGRGYQNTEAFF
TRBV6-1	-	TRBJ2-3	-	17	TGTGCCAGCAGCGGTACGAGGGTCGCCATAAGCACAGATACGCAGTATTTT	CASSGTRVAISTDTQYF
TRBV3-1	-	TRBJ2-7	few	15	TGTGCCAGCAGCCAAGAGGGGGTTAGGTCCTACGAGCAGTACTTC	CASSQEGVRSYEQYF
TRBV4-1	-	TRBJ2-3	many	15	TGCGCCAGCAGCCAATTTAGCAAGGGCACAGATACGCAGTATTTT	CASSQFSKGTDTQYF
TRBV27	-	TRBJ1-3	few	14	TGTGCCAGCAGTACAGGAACCTCTGGAAACACCATATATTTT	CASSTGTSGNTIYF
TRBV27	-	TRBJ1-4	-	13	TGTGCCAGCAGTTTAGAGAGGAATGAAAAACTGTTTTTT	CASSLERNEKLFF
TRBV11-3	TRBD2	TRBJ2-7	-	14	TGTGCCAGCAGCTTAAAGCGGGAGCTGTACGAGCAGTACTTC	CASSLKRELYEQYF
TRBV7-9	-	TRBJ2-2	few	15	TGTGCCAGCAGCGTCCGTACAGGGTTCGCCGGGGAGCTGTTTTTT	CASSVRTGFAGELFF
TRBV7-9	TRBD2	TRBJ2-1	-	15	TGTGCCAGCACTCCGGCGGGGGGGCCCTACAATGAGCAGTTCTTC	CASTPAGGPYNEQFF
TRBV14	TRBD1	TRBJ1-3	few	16	TGTGCCAGCAGCCTAGCCCGGGGGACAGGGATATACACCATATATTTT	CASSLARGTGIYTIYF
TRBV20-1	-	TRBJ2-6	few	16	TGCAGTGCTAGAGATAGTGTCCTTGGAGGGGCCAACGTCCTGACTTTC	CSARDSVLGGANVLTF
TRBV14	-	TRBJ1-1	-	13	TGTGCCAGCAGCCAAATATCGAACACTGAAGCTTTCTTT	CASSQISNTEAFF
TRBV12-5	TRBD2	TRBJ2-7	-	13	TGTGCTAGTGGTTTCCCAGCGGGGGTCGAGCAGTACTTC	CASGFPAGVEQYF
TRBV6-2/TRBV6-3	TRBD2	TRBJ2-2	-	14	TGTGCCACTCGGACTAGCCGGAACACCGGGGAGCTGTTTTTT	CATRTSRNTGELFF
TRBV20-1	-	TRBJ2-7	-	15	TGCAGTGCCGTGGGAATCGATAATTTGGTCCACGAGCAGTACTTC	CSAVGIDNLVHEQYF
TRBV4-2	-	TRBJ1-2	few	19	TGTGCCAGCAGCCCGCTAAGGTTCCCCGACAGCGCATCTAACTATGGCTACACCTTC	CASSPLRFPDSASNYGYTF
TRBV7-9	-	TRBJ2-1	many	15	TGTGCCAGCAGCTTAGGGACGGGGATCTACAATGAGCAGTTCTTC	CASSLGTGIYNEQFF
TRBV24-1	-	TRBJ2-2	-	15	TGTGCCACCAGTGATTTATACATCAACACCGGGGAGCTGTTTTTT	CATSDLYINTGELFF
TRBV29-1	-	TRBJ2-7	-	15	TGCAGCGTTGAAGTGGGGGGCAGGGGCCATTACGAGCAGTACTTC	CSVEVGGRGHYEQYF
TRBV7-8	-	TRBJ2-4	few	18	TGTGCCAGCAGCTTATCAGGGGGACTGAGCCTAGCCAAAAACATTCAGTACTTC	CASSLSGGLSLAKNIQYF
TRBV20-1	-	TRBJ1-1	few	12	TGCAGCACTCCCCACGGGGACACTGAAGCTTTCTTT	CSTPHGDTEAFF
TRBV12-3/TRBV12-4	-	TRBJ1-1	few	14	TGTGCCAGTTTACCCCCGGGGCGCGACACTGAAGCTTTCTTT	CASLPPGRDTEAFF
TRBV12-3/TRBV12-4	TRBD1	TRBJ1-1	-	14	TGTGCCAGCAGTTCCGATGACAGGGGCCCTGAAGCTTTCTTT	CASSSDDRGPEAFF
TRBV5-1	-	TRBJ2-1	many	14	TGCGCCAGCAGCTTGGAGGGCCACTACAATGAGCAGTTCTTC	CASSLEGHYNEQFF
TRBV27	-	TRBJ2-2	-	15	TGTGCCAGCAGTATGGGACCCTCCCCAGCCGGGGAGCTGTTTTTT	CASSMGPSPAGELFF